This TCR beta chain was observed in a study of Graves' ophthalmopathy and Graves' hyperthyroidism. The V gene's germline CDR1 is SGHRS and CDR2 YFSETQ. CDR3 length: 16 amino acids. The V gene lost 7 bases and the J gene lost 2 bases, with 18 bases spanning the gap. Enrollment excluded any patients with other autoimmune diseases, uncontrolled infections, pregnancy or lactation. RNA transcripts provided the template for amplifying TCR beta CDR3 regions. RT-PCR in the first round used HTBI primers; a second-round multiplex PCR followed. Each CDR3 protein gets one entry after TCRdb re-called the multiplex PCR reads with MiXCR. The profile shows around 520,000 distinct CDR3 sequences, under 45% of them singletons.

The sequenced sample consisted of peripheral blood or thyroid tissue (not recorded which). The chain recombines TRBV5-1 with TRBJ2-2; tentative D call: TRBD1 (6 bases). This sequence originates from an adult man with Graves' hyperthyroidism. The CDR3 sequence: CASSDHSGANTGELFF. The DNA for the CDR3 is TGCGCCAGCTCCGACCACTCAGGGGCAAACACCGGGGAGCTGTTTTTT.